A single sample is the source of the 10 T cell receptor beta chains below, sequenced in a study of shared T cell receptors in the human thymus. Data came from immunoSEQ multiplex PCR; TCRdb stores just in-frame clones and leaves some out. The sample has under 450,000 clones; 85% to 95% are singletons. Sequencing was performed on thymocytes. These receptors were taken from a human donor.

The genes are TRBV27 and TRBJ2-2; 12 bases line up with TRBD2. The CDR3 has 19 residues. The V gene end was trimmed by 5 bases and the J gene end by 2 bases; junction bases not matched to a gene: 12. From germline, CDR1 is MNHEY and CDR2 SMNVEV (reference sequence). Here the CDR3 reads CASSPSAGTSGPNTGELFF. CDR3 DNA: TGTGCCAGCAGTCCGTCCGCCGGGACTAGCGGGCCCAACACCGGGGAGCTGTTTTTT.

This clone showed up just a few times. The rearrangement links TRBV19 to TRBJ1-5; D is perhaps TRBD1 (6 bases). There are 14 residues in the CDR3. CDR1 is LNHDA and CDR2 is SQIVND in the germline V gene (reference sequence). Deletions cut 5 bases from V and 2 bases from J, with 10 bases between. CDR3 in amino acids: CASSFRQGNQPQHF. CDR3 in DNA: TGTGCCAGTAGTTTCCGACAGGGCAATCAGCCCCAGCATTTT.

With regard to this clone: One end of the junction fails to match germline, which may point to a read error. This chain links TRBV7-7 with TRBJ2-1, with 9 bases identical to TRBD2. This CDR3 has 18 amino acids. Germline values: CDR1 SSHAT, CDR2 FNYEAQ (reference sequence). CDR3 region: CASSLEAGGAPPYNEQFF. CDR3 in DNA: TGTGCTAGCAGCTTAGAGGCGGGAGGGGCCCCACCCTACAATGAGCAGTTCTTC. The entire variable domain, with the rest obtained from reference TRBV7-7 and TRBJ2-1, is as follows: GAGVSQSPRYKVTKRGQDVTLRCDPISSHATLYWYQQALGQGPEFLTYFNYEAQPDKSGLPSDRFSAERPEGSISTLTIQRTEQRDSAMYRCASSLEAGGAPPYNEQFFGPGTRLTVL.

The chain joins TRBV5-4 to TRBJ1-4, with 8 bases identical to TRBD1. V was pared by 0 bases and J by 8 bases, with 9 bases of the junction left unmatched. The CDR3 spans 16 residues. Germline CDR1 is SGHNT and CDR2 is YYREEE (reference sequence). DNA for the CDR3: TGTGCCAGCAGCTTGGGGCCAGGGGGCTTTAGCGAAAAACTGTTTTTT. Translating gives CASSLGPGGFSEKLFF. Drawing the rest from reference TRBV5-4 and TRBJ1-4, the complete variable domain is ETGVTQSPTHLIKTRGQQVTLRCSSQSGHNTVSWYQQALGQGPQFIFQYYREEENGRGNFPPRFSGLQFPNYSSELNVNALELDDSALYLCASSLGPGGFSEKLFFGSGTQLSVL.

This rearrangement joins TRBV18 to TRBJ2-1; perhaps TRBD1 as D (7 bases). The germline V and J ends were trimmed by 5 bases and 4 bases, with 15 bases remaining between them. This CDR3 is built from 15 residues. Looked up from germline, CDR1 is KGHSH and CDR2 is LQKENI. The CDR3 loop is CASSSQGGYYNEQFF. The CDR3 DNA reads as TGTGCCAGCTCATCTCAGGGGGGATATTACAATGAGCAGTTCTTC.

The chain recombines TRBV2 with TRBJ2-2, with TRBD2 identical over 8 bases. The CDR3 consists of 15 residues. V lost 2 bases and J lost 9; bases outside the gene matches: 8. CDR1 SNHLY and CDR2 FYNNEI come from the germline V gene. The CDR3 loop reads CASSETGLGSWELFF. The DNA of the CDR3 is TGTGCCAGCAGTGAAACGGGACTAGGATCGTGGGAGCTGTTTTTT.

The chain combines TRBV27 with TRBJ2-7; possibly TRBD2 for D (6 bases). The germline gives CDR1 MNHEY, CDR2 SMNVEV (reference sequence). CDR3 length: 16 amino acids. V lost 5 bases to trimming and J lost 2 bases, with 19 bases between them. DNA for the CDR3: TGTGCCAGCAGTATCCGACCGGGACTGAGACCCTACGAGCAGTACTTC. Its protein is CASSIRPGLRPYEQYF.

The chain carries TRBV12-5 and TRBJ1-1; tentative D call: TRBD1 (5 bases). CDR1 is LGHNT, CDR2 FRNRAP, per germline. Trimming stripped 5 bases from V and 4 bases from J, with 11 bases between. CDR3 size: 13 residues. CDR3 loop: CASGGGGPTEAFF. Written as DNA, the CDR3 is TGTGCTAGTGGTGGGGGGGGTCCCACTGAAGCTTTCTTT.

This chain connects TRBV12-5 to TRBJ2-5; a possible D gene is TRBD1 (6 bases). V was clipped by 1 base and J by 9 bases, with 24 bases between them. CDR1 is LGHNT, CDR2 FRNRAP, per germline. The CDR3 loop spans 17 amino acids. The CDR3 reads CASGLAKIRGRPEAQYF. The DNA of the CDR3 is TGTGCTAGTGGTTTGGCCAAGATCAGGGGCCGGCCGGAAGCCCAGTACTTC. Drawing the rest from reference TRBV12-5 and TRBJ2-5, the complete variable domain is DARVTQTPRHKVTEMGQEVTMRCQPILGHNTVFWYRQTMMQGLELLAYFRNRAPLDDSGMPKDRFSAEMPDATLATLKIQPSEPRDSAVYFCASGLAKIRGRPEAQYFGPGTRLLVL.

V is TRBV5-1 and J is TRBJ2-5; 10 nucleotides align to TRBD2. Germline trimming cut 0 bases from V and 3 bases from J; bases unmatched to any gene: 17. The germline gives CDR1 SGHRS, CDR2 YFSETQ. The CDR3 is 20 residues long. CDR3 nucleotide sequence: TGCGCCAGCAGCTTGGATGGGCAGGGGGCTAGCGGGAGCGAAGAAGAGACCCAGTACTTC. As protein: CASSLDGQGASGSEEETQYF. Full variable domain (missing parts from reference TRBV5-1 and TRBJ2-5): KAGVTQTPRYLIKTRGQQVTLSCSPISGHRSVSWYQQTPGQGLQFLFEYFSETQRNKGNFPGRFSGRQFSNSRSEMNVSTLELGDSALYLCASSLDGQGASGSEEETQYFGPGTRLLVL.